These 3 T cell receptor beta chains were all obtained from the same sample, sequenced in a study of T cell repertoires in cytomegalovirus infection. One entry per CDR3 protein results from TCRdb running MiXCR on the reads. In the table there are fewer than 900,000 distinct CDR3 sequences, 25% to 30% of which are singletons. Their cognate antigens are unknown. The sequencing used cultured CD8+ T cells from PBMCs, collected from culture after CMV antigen stimulation. These TCRs come from a human donor in good health (CMV status not recorded). Some clones in this sample may be carry-over from other donors' samples.

The rearrangement joins TRBV19 to TRBJ2-1; D not resolved. The CDR3 has 12 amino acids. Trimming took off 5 bases at V and 8 bases at J, with 10 bases between the two ends. The germline CDR1 and CDR2 sequences are LNHDA and SQIVND (reference sequence). The CDR3 nucleotides are TGTGCCAGTAGTTTCCCGTGGGATGAGCAGTTCTTC. Translating gives CASSFPWDEQFF.

The J gene is TRBJ2-3, the V gene TRBV6-4; 12 positions match TRBD2. CDR3 length: 15 residues. Germline values: CDR1 MRHNA, CDR2 SNTAGT. V was clipped by 2 bases and J by 3 bases; unmatched bases: 0. CDR3 bases: TGTGCCAGCAGTGACCTAGCGGGGGGGACAGATACGCAGTATTTT. Encoded protein: CASSDLAGGTDTQYF.

This clonotype was seen a handful of times. The CDR3 sequence is CASSADRHGYTF. In DNA, the CDR3 is TGTGCCAGCAGTGCTGACAGACATGGCTACACCTTC. V gene TRBV6-5 combines with J gene TRBJ1-2; possible D gene TRBD1, 5 bases. Germline V gene sequence: CDR1 MNHEY, CDR2 SVGAGI. V lost 5 bases to trimming and J lost 6 bases, with 10 bases between them. The CDR3 spans 12 residues.